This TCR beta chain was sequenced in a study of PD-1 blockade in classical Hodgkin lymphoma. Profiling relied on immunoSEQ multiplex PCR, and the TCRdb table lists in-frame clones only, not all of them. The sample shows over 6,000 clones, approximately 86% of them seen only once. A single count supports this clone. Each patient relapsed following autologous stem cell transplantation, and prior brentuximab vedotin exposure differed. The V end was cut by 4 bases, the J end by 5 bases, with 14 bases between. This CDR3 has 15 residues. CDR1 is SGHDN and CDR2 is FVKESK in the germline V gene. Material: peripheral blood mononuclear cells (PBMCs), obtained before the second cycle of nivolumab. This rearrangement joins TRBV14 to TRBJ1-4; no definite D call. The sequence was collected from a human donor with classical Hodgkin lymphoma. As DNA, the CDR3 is TGTGCCAGCAGCCTCGGCGGGATCCTGAATGAAAAACTGTTTTTT. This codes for CASSLGGILNEKLFF.